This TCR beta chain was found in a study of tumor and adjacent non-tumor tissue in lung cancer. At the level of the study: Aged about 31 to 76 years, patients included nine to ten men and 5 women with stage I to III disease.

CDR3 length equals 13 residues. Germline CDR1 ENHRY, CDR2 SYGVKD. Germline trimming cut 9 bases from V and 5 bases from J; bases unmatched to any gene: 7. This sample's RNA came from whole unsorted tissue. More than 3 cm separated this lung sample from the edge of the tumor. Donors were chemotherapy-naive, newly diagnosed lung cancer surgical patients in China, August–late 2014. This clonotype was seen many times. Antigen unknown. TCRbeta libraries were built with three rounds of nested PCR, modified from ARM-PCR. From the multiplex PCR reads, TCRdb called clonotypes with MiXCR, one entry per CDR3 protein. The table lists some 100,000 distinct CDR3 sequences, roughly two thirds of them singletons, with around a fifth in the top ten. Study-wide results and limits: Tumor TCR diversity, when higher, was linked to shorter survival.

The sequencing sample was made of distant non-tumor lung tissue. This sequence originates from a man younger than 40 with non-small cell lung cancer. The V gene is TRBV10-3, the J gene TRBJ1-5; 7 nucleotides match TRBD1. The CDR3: CAITGERDQPQHF. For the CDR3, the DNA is TGTGCCATTACAGGGGAGAGGGATCAGCCCCAGCATTTT.